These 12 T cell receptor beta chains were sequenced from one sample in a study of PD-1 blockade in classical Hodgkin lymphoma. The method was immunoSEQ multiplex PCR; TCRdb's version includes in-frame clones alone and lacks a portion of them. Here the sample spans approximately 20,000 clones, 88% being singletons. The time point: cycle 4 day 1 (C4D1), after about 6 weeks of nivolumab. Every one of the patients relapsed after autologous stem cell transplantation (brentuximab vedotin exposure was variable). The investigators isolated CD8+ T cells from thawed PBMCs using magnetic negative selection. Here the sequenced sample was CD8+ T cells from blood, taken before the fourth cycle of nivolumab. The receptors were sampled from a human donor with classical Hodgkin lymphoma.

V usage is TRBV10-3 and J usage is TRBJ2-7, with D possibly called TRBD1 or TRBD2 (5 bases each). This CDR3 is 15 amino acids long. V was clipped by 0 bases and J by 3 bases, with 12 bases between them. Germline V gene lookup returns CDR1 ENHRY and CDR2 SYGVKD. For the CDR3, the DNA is TGTGCCATCAGTGAGTCGTGGGGGTCCCTCTACGAGCAGTACTTC. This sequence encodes CAISESWGSLYEQYF.

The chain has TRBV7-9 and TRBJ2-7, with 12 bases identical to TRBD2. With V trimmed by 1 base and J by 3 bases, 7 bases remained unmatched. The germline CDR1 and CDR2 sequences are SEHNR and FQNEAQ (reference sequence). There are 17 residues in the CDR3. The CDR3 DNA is TGTGCCAGCAGCTTAGGTCCTAGCGGGAGGGTTGGCTACGAGCAGTACTTC. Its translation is CASSLGPSGRVGYEQYF.

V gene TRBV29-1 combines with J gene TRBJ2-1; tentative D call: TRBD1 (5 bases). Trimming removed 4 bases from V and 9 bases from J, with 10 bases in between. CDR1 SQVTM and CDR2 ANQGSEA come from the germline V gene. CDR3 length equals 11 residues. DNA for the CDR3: TGCAGCGTTGGAAGGGGCTCTGAGCAGTTCTTC. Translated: CSVGRGSEQFF.

CDR3 nucleotide sequence: TGCAGCGTTGAAGAAGGTCAGAATCAAGAGACCCAGTACTTC. Translation gives CSVEEGQNQETQYF. The chain is built from TRBV29-1 and TRBJ2-5; no clear D. CDR1 and CDR2 (germline): SQVTM, ANQGSEA. The CDR3 runs 14 residues. The V end was cut by 0 bases, the J end by 2 bases, with 10 bases between.

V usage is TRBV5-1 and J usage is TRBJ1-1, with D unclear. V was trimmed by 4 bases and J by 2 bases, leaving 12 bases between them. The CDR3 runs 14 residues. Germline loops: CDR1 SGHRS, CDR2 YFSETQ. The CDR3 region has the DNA TGCGCCAGCAGCCCGACCGCTGGAAACACTGAAGCTTTCTTT. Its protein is CASSPTAGNTEAFF. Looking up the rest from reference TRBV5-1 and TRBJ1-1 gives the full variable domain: KAGVTQTPRYLIKTRGQQVTLSCSPISGHRSVSWYQQTPGQGLQFLFEYFSETQRNKGNFPGRFSGRQFSNSRSEMNVSTLELGDSALYLCASSPTAGNTEAFFGQGTRLTVV.

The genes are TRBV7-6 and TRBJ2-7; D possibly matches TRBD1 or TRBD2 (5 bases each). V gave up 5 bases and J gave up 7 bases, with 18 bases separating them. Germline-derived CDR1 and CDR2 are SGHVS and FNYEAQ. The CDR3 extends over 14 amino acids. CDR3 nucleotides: TGTGCCAGCAGCCCCGAGGAGCTAGCAGGGGAGCAGTACTTC. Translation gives CASSPEELAGEQYF.

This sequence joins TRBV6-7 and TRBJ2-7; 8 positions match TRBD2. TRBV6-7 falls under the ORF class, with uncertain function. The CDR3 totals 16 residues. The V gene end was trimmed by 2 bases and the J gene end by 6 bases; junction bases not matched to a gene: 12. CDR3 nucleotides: TGTGCCAGCAGTTACCCAAATCCGGGACTAGTGCTCGAGCAGTACTTC. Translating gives CASSYPNPGLVLEQYF.

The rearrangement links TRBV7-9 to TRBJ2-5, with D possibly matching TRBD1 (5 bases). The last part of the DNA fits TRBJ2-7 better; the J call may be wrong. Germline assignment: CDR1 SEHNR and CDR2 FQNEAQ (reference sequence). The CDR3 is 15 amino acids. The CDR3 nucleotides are TGTGCCAGCAGCTATCCGGGCCAGGGAAATTACGAGCAGTACTTC. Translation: CASSYPGQGNYEQYF.

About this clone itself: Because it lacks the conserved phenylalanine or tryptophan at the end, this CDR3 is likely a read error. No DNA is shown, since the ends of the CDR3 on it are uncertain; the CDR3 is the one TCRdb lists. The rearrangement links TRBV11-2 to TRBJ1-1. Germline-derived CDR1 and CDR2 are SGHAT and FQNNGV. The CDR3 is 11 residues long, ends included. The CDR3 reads CASSVETGLRI.

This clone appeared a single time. The CDR3 DNA follows: TGTGCCAGCAGCGGCGGGACAGGGGGGGACGAGCAGTACTTC. Protein product: CASSGGTGGDEQYF. The V and J genes are TRBV9 and TRBJ2-7; 11 positions match TRBD1. CDR1 is SGDLS, CDR2 YYNGEE, per germline. Unmatched junction bases numbered 4, after V lost 3 bases and J lost 5 bases. The CDR3 contains 14 residues.

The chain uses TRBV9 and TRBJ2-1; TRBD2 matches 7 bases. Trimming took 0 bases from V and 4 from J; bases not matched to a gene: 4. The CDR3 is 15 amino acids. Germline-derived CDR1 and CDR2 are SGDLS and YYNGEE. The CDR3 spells CASSVESSGYNEQFF. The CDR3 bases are TGTGCCAGCAGCGTAGAGTCTAGCGGATACAATGAGCAGTTCTTC.

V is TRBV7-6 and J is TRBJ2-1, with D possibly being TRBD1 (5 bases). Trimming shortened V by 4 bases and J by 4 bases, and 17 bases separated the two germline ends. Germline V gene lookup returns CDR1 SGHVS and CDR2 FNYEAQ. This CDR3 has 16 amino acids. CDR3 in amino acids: CASSSFARVPYNEQFF. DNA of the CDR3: TGTGCCAGCAGCTCTTTCGCCAGGGTTCCTTACAATGAGCAGTTCTTC.